This TCR beta chain was sequenced for a study of T cell repertoires in cytomegalovirus infection. Study-wide context: HLA-B-restricted CMV epitopes that are well studied were used alongside recently identified HLA-C-restricted ones. Through public TCR beta signatures, both CMV infection and matching HLA type were indicated. Notes on the study in general: Pooled public TCR beta family frequency picked out CMV carriers with the relevant HLA.

The CDR3 sequence is 18 residues long. V was pared by 0 bases and J by 0 bases, with 16 bases between. CDR1 KGHDR and CDR2 SFDVKD come from the germline V gene. In regard to this clonotype: Its antigen is still unknown.

A single record per CDR3 protein comes from TCRdb applying MiXCR to the reads. The sample comprises about 310,000 distinct CDR3 sequences, around 25% of which are singletons, and 10% to 15% rests with the top ten. Here the sequenced sample was cultured PBMCs, taken from culture after CMV antigen stimulation. V gene TRBV24-1 combines with J gene TRBJ1-1; D remains unclear. The receptor was derived from a human donor in good health (CMV status not recorded). Some clones in this sample may be carry-over from other donors' samples. The CDR3 spells CATSDLGPGGVVNTEAFF. CDR3 sequence (DNA): TGTGCCACCAGTGATTTGGGGCCCGGCGGGGTGGTGAACACTGAAGCTTTCTTT.